The 30 T cell receptor beta chains reported below all come from one sample, sequenced in a study of patients and donors after allogeneic stem cell transplantation. TCRdb reanalysed the RT-PCR reads using MiXCR and keeps one entry per CDR3 protein. This sample carries approximately 430,000 distinct CDR3 sequences, 16% of them seen once, and the ten largest clones take less than 8%. Sequencing used blood, either unsorted or a sorted T cell fraction (not recorded which). These receptors all come from a human donor who was either an allogeneic HSCT recipient or a stem cell or donor lymphocyte infusion donor (not recorded which). It is not recorded whose cells these are; they may come from a transplant donor.

CDR3 protein: CASSRRTGGYGYTF. The CDR3 DNA follows: TGTGCCAGCAGCCGGAGGACAGGGGGCTATGGCTACACCTTC. The V call is TRBV27, the J call TRBJ1-2; 10 bases fit TRBD1. V trimming: 6 bases; J trimming: 4 bases; junction bases outside the gene matches: 5. The CDR3 covers 14 residues. Germline CDR1 is MNHEY and CDR2 is SMNVEV (reference sequence).

This clonotype came up many times. V and J are TRBV12-3 or TRBV12-4 and TRBJ1-3; D ambiguous. V lost 7 bases, J lost 7 bases, and 11 bases lay in between. The CDR3 is 12 amino acids. The DNA of the CDR3 is TGTGCCAGCACCAAGGAAGGGAACACCATATATTTT. It codes for CASTKEGNTIYF.

This CDR3 reads CASSPMAGELFF. The CDR3 DNA reads TGTGCCAGCAGCCCCATGGCCGGGGAGCTGTTTTTT. V gene TRBV7-9 combines with J gene TRBJ2-2; D is uncertain. The CDR3 has 12 amino acids. V was clipped by 5 bases and J by 6 bases, with 7 bases between them. From germline, CDR1 is SEHNR and CDR2 FQNEAQ (reference sequence).

V and J are TRBV7-9 and TRBJ2-1, with 14 bases aligning to TRBD2. Trimming removed 4 bases from V and 7 bases from J; junction bases left unmatched: 3. There are 15 residues in the CDR3. Germline lookup yields CDR1 SEHNR and CDR2 FQNEAQ (reference sequence). The CDR3 region has the DNA TGTGCCAGCAGCTATGGGACTAGCGGGAGAAATGAGCAGTTCTTC. Translating it yields CASSYGTSGRNEQFF.

The genes are TRBV25-1 and TRBJ1-2; D is possibly TRBD1 (5 bases). The CDR3 totals 13 residues. Per germline, CDR1 MGHDK and CDR2 SYGVNS. V dropped 7 bases and J dropped 4 bases, with 13 bases sitting between them. The CDR3 coding sequence is TGTGCCAGCACCCGGGGGGGGGGCTATGGCTACACCTTC. It is translated as CASTRGGGYGYTF.

The CDR3 here is CASSFPGPGAYEQYF. In DNA, the CDR3 is TGTGCCAGCAGCTTTCCCGGACCGGGAGCTTACGAGCAGTACTTC. The chain employs TRBV11-2 and TRBJ2-7; weak D call: TRBD2 (6 bases). Germline loops: CDR1 SGHAT, CDR2 FQNNGV. Trimming stripped 3 bases from V and 4 bases from J, with 16 bases between. CDR3 size: 15 residues.

This clonotype has just a few counts. The chain links TRBV7-2 to TRBJ1-5; weak D call: TRBD1 (5 bases). This CDR3 has 13 amino acids. The V end lost 3 bases, the J end lost 7 bases, and 10 bases lay between the germline ends. Germline V gene data show CDR1 as SGHTA and CDR2 as FQGNSA. The CDR3 is CASSFRGNQPQHF. The DNA for the CDR3 is TGTGCCAGCAGCTTTAGGGGAAACCAGCCCCAGCATTTT.

The rearrangement uses TRBV7-8 and TRBJ1-1; D ambiguous. Germline V gene data show CDR1 as SGHVS and CDR2 as FQNEAQ. The CDR3 spans 17 residues. V was shortened by 0 bases and J by 3 bases, with 17 bases between the two germline ends. The CDR3 sequence: CASSLADTGRFYTEAFF. CDR3 DNA: TGTGCCAGCAGCTTAGCCGACACCGGGAGATTCTACACTGAAGCTTTCTTT.

The chain is built from TRBV5-1 and TRBJ2-2; 7 nucleotides match TRBD2. The trim removed 3 bases at V and 4 bases at J, leaving 6 bases unmatched. The CDR3 runs 15 residues. CDR1 SGHRS and CDR2 YFSETQ come from the germline V gene. CDR3 in DNA: TGCGCCAGCAGCTCCCTGACTAGCCTCACCGGGGAGCTGTTTTTT. Translated, it gives CASSSLTSLTGELFF.

This clonotype showed up just a few times. The genes are TRBV4-2 and TRBJ1-2; weak D call: TRBD1 (5 bases). The CDR3 spans 12 residues. CDR1 LGHNA and CDR2 YNFKEQ come from the germline V gene. V was clipped by 5 bases and J by 8 bases, with 12 bases between them. The CDR3 sequence: CASSYDSRGYTF. In DNA, the CDR3 is TGTGCCAGCAGCTACGACAGTCGCGGCTACACCTTC.

The CDR3 is CASSSTGSLNTEAFF. Written as DNA, the CDR3 is TGTGCCAGCAGTTCTACAGGGTCCCTGAACACTGAAGCTTTCTTT. J is TRBJ1-1 and V is TRBV12-3 or TRBV12-4, with TRBD1 as a possible D gene (6 bases). The ends were cut back, 4 bases at V and 0 bases at J, with 12 bases in the middle. The CDR3 consists of 15 residues.

This chain uses TRBV7-2 with TRBJ2-2, with D perhaps matching TRBD1 (5 bases). V was shortened by 2 bases and J by 6 bases, with 16 bases between the two germline ends. Germline CDR1 is SGHTA and CDR2 is FQGNSA. CDR3 size: 16 residues. CDR3 coding DNA: TGTGCCAGCAGCTTAATATGGGCAGGGAATGCCGGGGAGCTGTTTTTT. Protein sequence: CASSLIWAGNAGELFF.

CDR3 in amino acids: CASSLNGLGTYNEQFF. For the CDR3, the DNA is TGTGCCAGCAGCTTAAATGGACTAGGGACCTACAATGAGCAGTTCTTC. V gene TRBV7-2 combines with J gene TRBJ2-1, with 7 bases that match TRBD2. This CDR3 is 16 amino acids long. J lost 2 bases, V lost 2 bases, and 6 bases had no gene match. Germline-derived CDR1 and CDR2 are SGHTA and FQGNSA. Full variable domain (remainder filled in from reference TRBV7-2 and TRBJ2-1): GAGVSQSPSNKVTEKGKDVELRCDPISGHTALYWYRQSLGQGLEFLIYFQGNSAPDKSGLPSDRFSAERTGGSVSTLTIQRTQQEDSAVYLCASSLNGLGTYNEQFFGPGTRLTVL.

The rearrangement links TRBV20-1 to TRBJ1-4; no firm D call. The CDR3 runs to 12 residues. CDR1 DFQATT and CDR2 SNEGSKA come from the germline V gene (reference sequence). Trimming stripped 1 base from V and 11 bases from J, with 11 bases between. The CDR3 nucleotides are TGCAGTGCTAGAGGCCCTTTGGGGAAACTGTTTTTT. This sequence encodes CSARGPLGKLFF.

V and J are TRBV2 and TRBJ2-7, with D possibly matching TRBD2 (6 bases). Per the germline V gene, CDR1 is SNHLY and CDR2 is FYNNEI. The CDR3 is made up of 14 amino acids. Trimming left V 6 bases short and J 0 bases short, with 12 bases between. This CDR3 reads CASSASDSSYEQYF. In DNA form, the CDR3 reads TGTGCCAGCAGCGCTAGCGATAGCTCCTACGAGCAGTACTTC.

The V gene is TRBV7-3, the J gene TRBJ2-1; TRBD2 aligns across 13 bases. The CDR3 spans 21 residues. Looked up from germline, CDR1 is SGHTA and CDR2 is FQGTGA. The trim removed 1 base at V and 0 bases at J, leaving 12 bases unmatched. The CDR3 sequence: CASSLIPGTSGAPSSYNEQFF. The CDR3 DNA sequence: TGTGCCAGCAGCTTAATCCCCGGGACTAGCGGGGCCCCGAGCTCCTACAATGAGCAGTTCTTC. Combining the CDR3 with reference TRBV7-3 and TRBJ2-1 gives the whole variable domain GAGVSQTPSNKVTEKGKYVELRCDPISGHTALYWYRQSLGQGPEFLIYFQGTGAADDSGLPNDRFFAVRPEGSVSTLKIQRTERGDSAVYLCASSLIPGTSGAPSSYNEQFFGPGTRLTVL.

The chain employs TRBV19 and TRBJ2-3; 8 nucleotides agree with TRBD2. CDR1 LNHDA and CDR2 SQIVND come from the germline V gene (reference sequence). The length of the CDR3 is 15 residues. V gave up 8 bases and J gave up 3 bases; unmatched junction bases: 10. For the CDR3, the DNA is TGTGCCAGTTCGACGGGAGGGACTGGAACAGATACGCAGTATTTT. Amino acid sequence: CASSTGGTGTDTQYF.

The CDR3 is CSARNRVKYEQYF. The CDR3 DNA follows: TGCAGTGCTAGGAACAGGGTTAAGTACGAGCAGTACTTC. The chain couples TRBV20-1 to TRBJ2-7; tentative D call: TRBD1 (6 bases). From germline, CDR1 is DFQATT and CDR2 SNEGSKA (reference sequence). This CDR3 is 13 amino acids long. V was cut by 3 bases and J by 4 bases, with 13 bases left in between.

This clonotype was found a few times. V is TRBV7-3 and J is TRBJ1-1; weak D call: TRBD1 (5 bases). Germline assignment: CDR1 SGHTA and CDR2 FQGTGA. The CDR3 is 17 amino acids. V gave up 1 base and J gave up 0 bases, with 15 bases separating them. CDR3 protein: CASSLKHRTFMNTEAFF. The CDR3 DNA follows: TGTGCCAGCAGCTTAAAACACAGGACCTTCATGAACACTGAAGCTTTCTTT.

The chain is built from TRBV11-1 and TRBJ2-1; D is possibly TRBD1 (6 bases). The CDR3 length is 15 residues. Germline-derived CDR1 and CDR2 are SGHAT and FQDESV (reference sequence). Trimming left V 2 bases short and J 2 bases short, with 10 bases between. The CDR3 DNA follows: TGTGCCAGCAGCTTAAGGACAGCCCCCTACAATGAGCAGTTCTTC. Protein: CASSLRTAPYNEQFF. The full variable domain, in which reference TRBV11-1 and TRBJ2-1 provide the parts outside the CDR3, is EAEVAQSPRYKITEKSQAVAFWCDPISGHATLYWYRQILGQGPELLVQFQDESVVDDSQLPKDRFSAERLKGVDSTLKIQPAELGDSAMYLCASSLRTAPYNEQFFGPGTRLTVL.

V and J are TRBV7-9 and TRBJ2-5, with D unresolved. The germline V gene encodes CDR1 SEHNR and CDR2 FQNEAQ (reference sequence). The CDR3 length is 16 residues. Between the trimmed V and J ends, which lost 2 bases and 1 base, there was a span of 14 bases. CDR3 nucleotides: TGTGCCAGCAGCTTATCGGCAGGAAGGCCCCAAGAGACCCAGTACTTC. Translated, it gives CASSLSAGRPQETQYF.

V and J are TRBV7-2 and TRBJ2-1; 9 nucleotides match TRBD2. The CDR3 covers 16 residues. Germline lookup yields CDR1 SGHTA and CDR2 FQGNSA. With 1 base clipped from V and 8 bases from J, the junction kept 9 bases outside the gene matches. The CDR3 here is CASSLVGGGAPDEQFF. The CDR3, as DNA: TGTGCCAGCAGCTTAGTGGGCGGGGGGGCCCCGGATGAGCAGTTCTTC.

The chain couples TRBV7-2 to TRBJ1-6; TRBD1 aligns across 9 bases. With V trimmed by 4 bases and J by 10 bases, 11 bases remained unmatched. The V gene's germline CDR1 is SGHTA and CDR2 FQGNSA. This CDR3 is 16 amino acids long. Written as DNA, the CDR3 is TGTGCCAGCAGCTATACCCGGGACAGGGTTGTCTCACCCCTCCACTTT. This codes for CASSYTRDRVVSPLHF.

The chain employs TRBV19 and TRBJ2-5; D is ambiguous. Germline CDR1 is LNHDA and CDR2 is SQIVND (reference sequence). The V and J ends lost 1 base and 5 bases respectively, with 14 bases between them. The length of the CDR3 is 15 residues. The CDR3 loop is CASSIGTTPGETQYF. CDR3 nucleotide sequence: TGTGCCAGTAGTATAGGCACGACTCCTGGGGAGACCCAGTACTTC. The full variable domain, with the rest looked up from reference TRBV19 and TRBJ2-5, is DGGITQSPKYLFRKEGQNVTLSCEQNLNHDAMYWYRQDPGQGLRLIYYSQIVNDFQKGDIAEGYSVSREKKESFPLTVTSAQKNPTAFYLCASSIGTTPGETQYFGPGTRLLVL.

The J gene is TRBJ1-1, the V gene TRBV6-5, with no clear D. CDR1 and CDR2 from the germline V gene are MNHEY and SVGAGI. Trimming removed 0 bases from V and 3 bases from J, with 5 bases in between. There are 13 residues in the CDR3. In DNA, the CDR3 is TGTGCCAGCAGTTACTCCGCCTACACTGAAGCTTTCTTT. Its translation: CASSYSAYTEAFF.

At least ten counts were recorded for this clonotype. The chain is built from TRBV5-6 and TRBJ2-1; perhaps D is TRBD1 or TRBD2 (7 bases each). V lost 0 bases to trimming and J lost 7 bases, with 17 bases between them. The CDR3 consists of 16 residues. Germline V lookup: CDR1 SGHDT, CDR2 YYEEEE. In DNA form, the CDR3 reads TGTGCCAGCAGCTTGGATGGGAGGGGGCTGTTAAATGAGCAGTTCTTC. It specifies CASSLDGRGLLNEQFF.

The CDR3 reads CASSNPRQGYYGYTF. In nucleotides, the CDR3 is TGTGCCAGCAGTAATCCCCGACAGGGCTACTATGGCTACACCTTC. The V and J genes are TRBV6-1 and TRBJ1-2, with TRBD1 matching 7 bases. The CDR3 is made up of 15 amino acids. Trimming cost V 5 bases and J 3 bases; bases outside gene matches: 9. Germline CDR1 reads MNHNS; CDR2 reads SASEGT.

This clonotype appeared a few times. V is TRBV19 and J is TRBJ2-1, with TRBD2 identical over 7 bases. CDR1 and CDR2 from the germline V gene are LNHDA and SQIVND (reference sequence). The CDR3 covers 15 residues. With 3 bases clipped from V and 3 bases from J, the junction kept 5 bases outside the gene matches. The CDR3 bases are TGTGCCAGTAGTATCGGGGGGACGGGCTACAATGAGCAGTTCTTC. As protein: CASSIGGTGYNEQFF. Combining the CDR3 with reference TRBV19 and TRBJ2-1 gives the whole variable domain DGGITQSPKYLFRKEGQNVTLSCEQNLNHDAMYWYRQDPGQGLRLIYYSQIVNDFQKGDIAEGYSVSREKKESFPLTVTSAQKNPTAFYLCASSIGGTGYNEQFFGPGTRLTVL.

This clonotype has a count of ten or more. This chain joins TRBV12-3 or TRBV12-4 and TRBJ1-2; D gene ambiguous. CDR3 length: 13 amino acids. V lost 5 bases, J lost 5 bases, and 12 bases lay in between. CDR3 nucleotides: TGTGCCAGCAGTCCCACATTGGCTTATGGCTACACCTTC. Its translation is CASSPTLAYGYTF.

The V call is TRBV7-3, the J call TRBJ1-2; unclear D gene. CDR1 SGHTA and CDR2 FQGTGA come from the germline V gene. Trimming stripped 10 bases from V and 6 bases from J, with 18 bases between. CDR3 length: 13 residues. DNA of the CDR3: TGTGCCAACAAGATTCACAGTCTAGATGGCTACACCTTC. Amino acid sequence: CANKIHSLDGYTF.